The sample holds one count of the clone carrying this T cell receptor beta chain. The method was immunoSEQ multiplex PCR; TCRdb's version includes in-frame clones alone and lacks a portion of them. Seen here are about 660,000 clones, more than 70% observed once, and the top ten hold just under 0.0095%. CDR1 and CDR2 from the germline V gene are SNHLY and FYNNEI. After removal of 3 bases from V and 15 bases from J, the junction contained 13 bases not matched to a gene. CDR3 length: 15 residues. The data are from a study of shared T cell receptors in the human thymus. These same records also appear under a second study, on human thymus T cells. This second study notes: The thymus tissue came from resections taken during corrective heart surgery. A high degree of thymic repertoire overlap among unrelated individuals was reported in related research.

The sequenced sample was thymocytes. The gene calls are TRBV2 and TRBJ1-6; 8 bases are a match to TRBD1. The sequence was obtained from a boy less than two years old with a congenital heart defect. The CDR3: CASSDFRGRVSLLHF. The CDR3 coding sequence is TGTGCCAGCAGTGATTTCAGGGGGCGCGTATCTCTCCTCCACTTT. Supplemented by reference TRBV2 and TRBJ1-6, the full variable domain reads EPEVTQTPSHQVTQMGQEVILRCVPISNHLYFYWYRQILGQKVEFLVSFYNNEISEKSEIFDDQFSVERPDGSNFTLKIRSTKLEDSAMYFCASSDFRGRVSLLHFGNGTRLTVT.